These 2 T cell receptor beta chains came from one sample sequenced in a study of cytomegalovirus exposure and HLA in healthy donors (TCRdb year 2017). The library was prepared using the immunoSEQ multiplex PCR assay. For the multiplex PCR, a mixture combining 60 forward primers for TCR Vbeta segments and 13 reverse primers for TCR Jbeta segments was used. The source is immuneACCESS, and TCRdb retained only in-frame sequences with V and J called. Part of the clones is not carried over; for the studies checked, unresolved V genes explain less than half of this, and the remainder is unexplained. This sample holds 250,000 to 350,000 clones; around 65% were observed only once. The top ten clonotypes cover roughly 2.4% of the sample. Sequenced material: PBMCs. The source of these receptors is a female donor in good health and CMV-seronegative.

V is TRBV7-9 and J is TRBJ2-7; D might be TRBD2 (6 bases). V was shortened by 8 bases and J by 3 bases, with 11 bases between the two germline ends. The germline gives CDR1 SEHNR, CDR2 FQNEAQ (reference sequence). The CDR3 has 12 amino acids. CDR3 sequence: CASGLAFYEQYF. The CDR3 bases are TGTGCCAGCGGGCTAGCGTTCTACGAGCAGTACTTC. Full variable domain (remainder filled in from reference TRBV7-9 and TRBJ2-7): DTGVSQNPRHKITKRGQNVTFRCDPISEHNRLYWYRQTLGQGPEFLTYFQNEAQLEKSRLLSDRFSAERPKGSFSTLEIQRTEQGDSAMYLCASGLAFYEQYFGPGTRLTVT.

The chain links TRBV4-1 to TRBJ1-1; D is unclear. CDR1 is MGHRA and CDR2 is YSYEKL in the germline V gene. Between the trimmed V and J ends, which lost 5 bases and 3 bases, there was a span of 7 bases. The CDR3 has 12 residues. The CDR3 nucleotides read TGCGCCAGCAGCAACGGGGACACTGAAGCTTTCTTT. Its protein product is CASSNGDTEAFF.